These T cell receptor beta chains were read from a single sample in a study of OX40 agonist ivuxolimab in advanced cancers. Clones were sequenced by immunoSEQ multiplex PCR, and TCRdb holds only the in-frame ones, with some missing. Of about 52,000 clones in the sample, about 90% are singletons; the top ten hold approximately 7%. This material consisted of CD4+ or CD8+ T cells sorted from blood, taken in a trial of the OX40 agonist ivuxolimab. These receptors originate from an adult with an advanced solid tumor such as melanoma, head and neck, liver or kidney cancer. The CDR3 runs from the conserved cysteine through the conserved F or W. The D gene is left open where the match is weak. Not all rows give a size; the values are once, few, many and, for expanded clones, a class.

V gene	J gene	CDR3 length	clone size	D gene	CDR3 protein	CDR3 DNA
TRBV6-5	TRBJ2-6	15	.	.	CASNALSSGANVLTF	TGTGCCAGCAACGCCCTCAGCTCTGGGGCCAACGTCCTGACTTTC
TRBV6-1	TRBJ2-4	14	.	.	CASSEVGRGNIQYF	TGTGCCAGCAGTGAAGTGGGGCGGGGAAACATTCAGTACTTC
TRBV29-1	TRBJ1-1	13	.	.	CSVSWGIDTEAFF	TGCAGCGTTTCTTGGGGGATCGACACTGAAGCTTTCTTT
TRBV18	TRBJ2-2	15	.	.	CASSPLWTDTGELFF	TGTGCCAGCTCACCACTCTGGACAGACACCGGGGAGCTGTTTTTT
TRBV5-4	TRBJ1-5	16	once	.	CASSQDQGGFTQPQHF	TGTGCCAGCAGCCAAGATCAGGGTGGGTTCACTCAGCCCCAGCATTTT
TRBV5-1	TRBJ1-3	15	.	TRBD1	CASSTTQGVGNTIYF	TGCGCCAGCAGCACGACCCAGGGGGTTGGAAACACCATATATTTT
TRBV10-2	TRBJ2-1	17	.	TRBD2	CASRDLRLADNTNEQFF	TGCGCCAGCAGAGACCTCCGACTAGCGGATAATACCAATGAGCAGTTCTTC
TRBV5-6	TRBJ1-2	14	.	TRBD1	CASSLGQGARGYTF	TGTGCCAGCAGCTTGGGACAGGGGGCTCGAGGCTACACCTTC
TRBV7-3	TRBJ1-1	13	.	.	CASSLSMNTEAFF	TGTGCCAGCAGCTTAAGTATGAACACTGAAGCTTTCTTT
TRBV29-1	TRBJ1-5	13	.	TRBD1	CSFGQGGNQPQHF	TGCAGCTTTGGACAGGGGGGCAATCAGCCCCAGCATTTT
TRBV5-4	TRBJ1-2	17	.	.	CASSLGGLGPSKGGYTF	TGTGCCAGCAGCTTGGGGGGCCTGGGGCCGTCCAAAGGCGGCTACACCTTC
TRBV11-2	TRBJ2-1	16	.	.	CASSRPVGGPYNEQFF	TGTGCCAGCAGCAGGCCCGTCGGCGGACCCTACAATGAGCAGTTCTTC
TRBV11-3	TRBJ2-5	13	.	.	CASSLGGTETQYF	TGTGCCAGCAGCTTGGGGGGAACTGAGACCCAGTACTTC
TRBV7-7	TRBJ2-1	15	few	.	CASSPTGGQNNEQFF	TGTGCCAGCAGCCCTACGGGGGGACAGAACAATGAGCAGTTCTTC
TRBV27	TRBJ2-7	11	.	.	CASSLGHEQYF	TGTGCCAGCAGTTTAGGCCACGAGCAGTACTTC
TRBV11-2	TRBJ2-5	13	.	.	CASSPSTGETQYF	TGTGCCAGCAGCCCATCAACGGGGGAGACCCAGTACTTC
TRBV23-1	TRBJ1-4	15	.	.	CASSQSCEIGEKLFF	TGCGCCAGCAGTCAATCCTGTGAAATAGGGGAAAAACTGTTTTTT
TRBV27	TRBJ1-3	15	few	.	CASSPALHSGNTIYF	TGTGCCAGCAGCCCGGCGTTGCACTCTGGAAACACCATATATTTT
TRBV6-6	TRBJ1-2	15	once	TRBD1	CASSYWDRGLGGYTF	TGTGCCAGCAGTTATTGGGACAGGGGGCTCGGGGGCTACACCTTC
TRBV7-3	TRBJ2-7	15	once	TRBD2	CASSLLAGESYEQYF	TGTGCCAGCAGCCTACTAGCGGGAGAATCCTACGAGCAGTACTTC
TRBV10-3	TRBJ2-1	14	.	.	CAISVFQASSEQFF	TGTGCCATCAGTGTATTTCAGGCTAGCAGTGAGCAGTTCTTC
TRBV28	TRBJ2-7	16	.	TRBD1	CASSLWDSEYFYEQYF	TGTGCCAGCAGTTTGTGGGACAGTGAATACTTCTACGAGCAGTACTTC
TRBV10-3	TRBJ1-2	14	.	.	CAISEYRGRYGYTF	TGTGCCATCAGTGAGTACAGAGGAAGGTATGGCTACACCTTC
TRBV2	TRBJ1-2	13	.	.	CASSVEGIYGYTF	TGTGCCAGCAGTGTTGAGGGGATCTATGGCTACACCTTC
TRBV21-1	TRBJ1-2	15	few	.	CASRIPLVAFYGYTF	TGTGCCAGCAGGATCCCCTTAGTTGCCTTCTATGGCTACACCTTC
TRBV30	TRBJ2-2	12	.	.	CAWRQYTGELFF	TGTGCCTGGAGGCAGTACACCGGGGAGCTGTTTTTT
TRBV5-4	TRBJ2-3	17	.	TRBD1	CASSFYAGQGGADTQYF	TGTGCCAGCAGCTTCTATGCGGGACAGGGGGGGGCGGATACGCAGTATTTT
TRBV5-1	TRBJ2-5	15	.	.	CASSLDFGRQETQYF	TGCGCCAGCAGCTTAGATTTTGGACGCCAAGAGACCCAGTACTTC
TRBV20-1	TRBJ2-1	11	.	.	CSATHGSEQFF	TGCAGTGCTACCCATGGAAGCGAGCAGTTCTTC
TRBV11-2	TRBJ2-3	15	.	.	CASSHRPLTTDTQYF	TGTGCCAGCAGCCATAGACCCCTCACCACAGATACGCAGTATTTT
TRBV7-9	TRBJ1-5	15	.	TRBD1	CASSKGVDRGQPQHF	TGTGCCAGCAGCAAGGGGGTGGACAGGGGCCAGCCCCAGCATTTT
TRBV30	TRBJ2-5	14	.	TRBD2	CAWSIIGGGGTQYF	TGTGCCTGGAGTATCATTGGCGGGGGGGGGACCCAGTACTTC
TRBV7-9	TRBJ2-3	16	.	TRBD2	CASSPRTSGELRTQYF	TGTGCCAGCAGCCCAAGGACTAGCGGGGAATTGAGAACGCAGTATTTT
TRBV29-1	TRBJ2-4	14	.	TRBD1	CSVEGDGQGYIQYF	TGCAGCGTTGAAGGTGACGGACAGGGGTACATTCAGTACTTC
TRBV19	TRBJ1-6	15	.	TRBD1	CASSIGQGGNSPLHF	TGTGCCAGTAGTATCGGACAGGGCGGCAATTCACCCCTCCACTTT
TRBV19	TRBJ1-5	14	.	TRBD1	CASSTTGWGQPQHF	TGTGCCAGTAGTACGACAGGGTGGGGTCAGCCCCAGCATTTT
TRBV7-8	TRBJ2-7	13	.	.	CASRNFGTYEQYF	TGTGCCAGCAGGAATTTTGGAACTTACGAGCAGTACTTC
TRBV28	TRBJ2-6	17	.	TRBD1	CATVQGQGFFGANVLTF	TGTGCCACCGTCCAAGGACAGGGGTTTTTTGGGGCCAACGTCCTGACTTTC
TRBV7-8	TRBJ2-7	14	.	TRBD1	CASSLEGQVYEQYF	TGTGCCAGCAGCTTAGAAGGACAGGTCTACGAGCAGTACTTC
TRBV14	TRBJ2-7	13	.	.	CASSQGNSYEQYF	TGTGCCAGCAGCCAAGGCAATTCCTACGAGCAGTACTTC
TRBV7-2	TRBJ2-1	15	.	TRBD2	CASRETSGGAREQFF	TGTGCCAGCAGGGAGACTAGCGGGGGGGCCCGTGAGCAGTTCTTC
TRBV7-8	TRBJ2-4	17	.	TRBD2	CASSLGGRGLAKNIQYF	TGTGCCAGCAGCTTAGGGGGGAGGGGACTAGCCAAAAACATTCAGTACTTC
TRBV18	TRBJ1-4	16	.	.	CASSPPLGATNEKLFF	TGTGCCAGCTCACCACCGTTGGGAGCAACTAATGAAAAACTGTTTTTT
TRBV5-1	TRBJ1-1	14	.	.	CASSPGTLNTEAFF	TGCGCCAGCAGCCCCGGGACACTCAACACTGAAGCTTTCTTT
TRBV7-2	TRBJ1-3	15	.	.	CASSQDQYSGNTIYF	TGTGCCAGCAGCCAGGACCAGTACTCTGGAAACACCATATATTTT
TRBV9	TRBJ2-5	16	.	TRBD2	CASSVAPISGGETQYF	TGTGCCAGCAGCGTAGCCCCTATTAGCGGGGGAGAGACCCAGTACTTC